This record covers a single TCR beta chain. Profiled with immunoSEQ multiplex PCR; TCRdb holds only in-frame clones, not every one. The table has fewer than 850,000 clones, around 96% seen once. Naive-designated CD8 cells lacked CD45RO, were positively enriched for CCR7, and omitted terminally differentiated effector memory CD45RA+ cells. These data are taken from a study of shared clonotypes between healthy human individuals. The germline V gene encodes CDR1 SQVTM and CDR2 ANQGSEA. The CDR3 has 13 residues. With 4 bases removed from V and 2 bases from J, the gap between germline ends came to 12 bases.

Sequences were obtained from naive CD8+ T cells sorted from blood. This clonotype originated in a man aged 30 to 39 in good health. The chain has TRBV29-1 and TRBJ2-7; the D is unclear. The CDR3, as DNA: TGCAGCGTTGTATCCCAGAGTACCTACGAGCAGTACTTC. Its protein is CSVVSQSTYEQYF.